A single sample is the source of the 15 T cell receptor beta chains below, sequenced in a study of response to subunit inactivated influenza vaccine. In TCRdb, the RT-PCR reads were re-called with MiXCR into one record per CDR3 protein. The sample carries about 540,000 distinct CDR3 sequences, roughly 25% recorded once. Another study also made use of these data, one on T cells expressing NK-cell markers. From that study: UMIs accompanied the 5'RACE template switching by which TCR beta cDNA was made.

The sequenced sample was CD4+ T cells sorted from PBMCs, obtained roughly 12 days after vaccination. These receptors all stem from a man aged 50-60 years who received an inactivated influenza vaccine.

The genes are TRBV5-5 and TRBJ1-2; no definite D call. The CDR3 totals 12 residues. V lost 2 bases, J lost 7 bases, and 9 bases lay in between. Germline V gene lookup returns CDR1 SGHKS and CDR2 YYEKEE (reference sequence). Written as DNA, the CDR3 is TGTGCCAGCAGCTTAGACTTCTTTGGCTACACCTTC. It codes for CASSLDFFGYTF.

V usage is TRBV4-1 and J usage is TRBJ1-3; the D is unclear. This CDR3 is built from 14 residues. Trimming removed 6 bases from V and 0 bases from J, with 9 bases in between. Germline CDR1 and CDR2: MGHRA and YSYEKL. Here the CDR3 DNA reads TGCGCCAGCAGAAGTGCCCTCTCTGGAAACACCATATATTTT. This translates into CASRSALSGNTIYF.

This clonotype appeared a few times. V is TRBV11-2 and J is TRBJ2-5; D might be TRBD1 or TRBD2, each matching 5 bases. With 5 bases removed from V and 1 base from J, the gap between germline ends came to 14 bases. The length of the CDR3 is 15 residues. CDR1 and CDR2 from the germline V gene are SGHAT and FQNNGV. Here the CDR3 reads CASSRTGLVQETQYF. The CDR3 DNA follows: TGTGCCAGCAGCCGTACAGGACTGGTCCAAGAGACCCAGTACTTC. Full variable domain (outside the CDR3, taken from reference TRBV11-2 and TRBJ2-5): EAGVAQSPRYKIIEKRQSVAFWCNPISGHATLYWYQQILGQGPKLLIQFQNNGVVDDSQLPKDRFSAERLKGVDSTLKIQPAKLEDSAVYLCASSRTGLVQETQYFGPGTRLLVL.

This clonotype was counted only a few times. CDR3 loop: CASSQVRGGEQYF. The CDR3 DNA is TGTGCCAGCAGCCAAGTGAGGGGCGGCGAGCAGTACTTC. The J gene is TRBJ2-7, the V gene TRBV3-1, with D perhaps given as TRBD1 or TRBD2 (5 bases each). V lost 1 base and J lost 6, with 10 bases in between. Germline CDR1 LGHDT, CDR2 YNNKEL (reference sequence). This CDR3 comprises 13 residues.

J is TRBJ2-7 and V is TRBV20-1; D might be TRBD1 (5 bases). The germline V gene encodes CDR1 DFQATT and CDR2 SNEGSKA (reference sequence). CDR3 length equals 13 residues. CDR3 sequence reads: CSAFSQGYNEQYF. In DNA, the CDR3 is TGCAGCGCTTTTTCCCAGGGTTACAACGAGCAGTACTTC.

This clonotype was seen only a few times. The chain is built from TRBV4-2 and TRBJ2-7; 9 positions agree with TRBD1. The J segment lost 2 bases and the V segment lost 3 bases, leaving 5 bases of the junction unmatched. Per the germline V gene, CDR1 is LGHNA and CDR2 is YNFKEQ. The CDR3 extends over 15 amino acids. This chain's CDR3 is CASSHGQGTTYEQYF. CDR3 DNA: TGTGCCAGCAGCCACGGACAGGGGACGACCTACGAGCAGTACTTC.

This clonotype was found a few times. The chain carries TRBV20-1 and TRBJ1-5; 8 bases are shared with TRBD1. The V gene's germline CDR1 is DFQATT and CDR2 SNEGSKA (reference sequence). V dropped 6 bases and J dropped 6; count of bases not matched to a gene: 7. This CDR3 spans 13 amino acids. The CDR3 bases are TGCAGTGCCTCGACAGGGGTGGGTCAGCCCCAGCATTTT. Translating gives CSASTGVGQPQHF.

The DNA of the CDR3 is TGTGCCATCGGGAGACAAGAGACCCAGTACTTC. Translated, it gives CAIGRQETQYF. The V call is TRBV10-3, the J call TRBJ2-5; maybe TRBD2 (5 bases). Germline loops: CDR1 ENHRY, CDR2 SYGVKD. The CDR3 length is 11 residues. V was clipped by 8 bases and J by 2 bases, with 6 bases between them.

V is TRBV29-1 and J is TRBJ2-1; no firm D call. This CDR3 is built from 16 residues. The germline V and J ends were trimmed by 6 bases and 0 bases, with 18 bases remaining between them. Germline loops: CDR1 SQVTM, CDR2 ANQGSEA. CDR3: CSVETIPRNSYNEQFF. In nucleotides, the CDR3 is TGCAGCGTAGAAACAATTCCACGAAACTCCTACAATGAGCAGTTCTTC.

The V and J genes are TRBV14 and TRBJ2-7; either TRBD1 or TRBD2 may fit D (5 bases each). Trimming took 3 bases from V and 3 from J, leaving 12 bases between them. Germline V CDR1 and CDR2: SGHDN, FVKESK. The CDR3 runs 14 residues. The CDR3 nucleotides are TGTGCCAGCAGCCAGTTCGGGGCTATCTACGAGCAGTACTTC. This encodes CASSQFGAIYEQYF.

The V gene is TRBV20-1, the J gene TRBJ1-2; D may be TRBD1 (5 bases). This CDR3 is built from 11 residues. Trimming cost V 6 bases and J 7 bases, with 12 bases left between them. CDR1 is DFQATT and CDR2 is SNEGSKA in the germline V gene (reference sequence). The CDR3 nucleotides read TGCAGTGCCTACAGGATTCCTGGCTACACCTTC. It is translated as CSAYRIPGYTF.

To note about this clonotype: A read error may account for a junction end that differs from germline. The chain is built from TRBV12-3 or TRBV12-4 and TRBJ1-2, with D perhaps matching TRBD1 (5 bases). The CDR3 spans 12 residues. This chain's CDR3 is CASSRRARDPAF. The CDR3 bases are TGTGCCAGCAGCCGACGCGCTCGGGACCCGGCCTTC.

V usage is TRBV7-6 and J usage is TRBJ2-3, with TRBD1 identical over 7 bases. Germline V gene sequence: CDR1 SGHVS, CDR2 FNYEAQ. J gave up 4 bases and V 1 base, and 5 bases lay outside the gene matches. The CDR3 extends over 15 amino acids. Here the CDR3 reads CASSLGRQGADTQYF. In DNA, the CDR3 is TGTGCCAGCAGCTTAGGGAGACAGGGCGCAGATACGCAGTATTTT.

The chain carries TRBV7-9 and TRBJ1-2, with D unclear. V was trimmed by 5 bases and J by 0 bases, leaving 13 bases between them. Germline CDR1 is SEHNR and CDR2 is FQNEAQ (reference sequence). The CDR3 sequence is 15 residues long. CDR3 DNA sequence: TGTGCCAGCAGCCTACCTACTGGAGCTAACTATGGCTACACCTTC. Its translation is CASSLPTGANYGYTF.

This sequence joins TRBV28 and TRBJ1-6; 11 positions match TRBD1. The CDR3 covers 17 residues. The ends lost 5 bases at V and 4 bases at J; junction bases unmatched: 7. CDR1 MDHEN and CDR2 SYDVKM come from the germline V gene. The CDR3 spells CASSPSGTGGYNSPLHF. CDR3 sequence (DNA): TGTGCCAGCAGTCCCTCCGGGACAGGGGGATATAATTCACCCCTCCACTTT.